This T cell receptor beta chain was sequenced for a study of cytomegalovirus exposure and HLA in healthy donors. Clones were sequenced by immunoSEQ multiplex PCR, and TCRdb holds only the in-frame ones, with some missing. This sample has 200,000 or so clones, with 70% to 85% found just once. The ends were cut back, 7 bases at V and 3 bases at J, with 13 bases in the middle. Germline V gene data show CDR1 as SNHLY and CDR2 as FYNNEI. The CDR3 runs to 13 residues. This clone was seen once. Its matching antigen is unknown. Points from the study as a whole: Researchers counted around 170 TCR beta chains as cytomegalovirus-associated. For most TCR sequences rarity was the rule, although some public TCRs occurred in many donors. Subsequent analysis revealed that first-cohort TCR clusters tended to co-occur in the 130 or so validation repertoires.

Material: PBMCs. The chain is built from TRBV2 and TRBJ2-7; no definite D call. This TCR came from a woman between 25 and 40 years old in good health and CMV-seropositive. The CDR3 bases are TGTGCCAGCAAGGAGTTGACGATCTACGAGCAGTACTTC. This sequence encodes CASKELTIYEQYF.